The next 32 T cell receptor beta chains were all read from a single sample in a study of T-cell reconstitution after alpha-beta-depleted transplantation in children. The library targeted TCRbeta and was prepared with unique molecular identifiers. TCRdb independently ran MiXCR on the PCR reads; one entry per CDR3 protein. This table holds roughly 100,000 distinct CDR3 sequences, roughly 7.7% found once. The specimen was PBMCs from the stem cell graft donor, collected from the stem cell graft. The receptors originated from a human donor who donated a stem cell graft to a child with congenital amegakaryocytic thrombocytopenia.

This clonotype was seen many times. J is TRBJ1-1 and V is TRBV9, with 8 bases matching TRBD1. The V and J ends lost 4 bases and 10 bases, in that order; junction bases with no gene match: 12. Looked up from germline, CDR1 is SGDLS and CDR2 is YYNGEE. This CDR3 comprises 14 residues. The CDR3 sequence is CASSLDGQGTSAFF. In nucleotides, the CDR3 is TGTGCCAGCAGCCTAGATGGACAGGGAACCTCAGCTTTCTTT.

This clonotype was observed many times. J is TRBJ2-5 and V is TRBV5-1; no clear D. V was clipped by 0 bases and J by 0 bases, with 12 bases between them. In germline, CDR1 is SGHRS, CDR2 YFSETQ. The CDR3 is made up of 16 amino acids. This CDR3 is CASSLEFSSDQETQYF. The CDR3 nucleotides read TGCGCCAGCAGCTTGGAATTTAGCTCCGACCAAGAGACCCAGTACTTC.

This clonotype appeared many times. The chain uses TRBV11-2 and TRBJ2-3; D gene uncertain. The V and J ends lost 6 bases and 1 base respectively, with 17 bases between them. CDR3 length: 16 amino acids. Germline values: CDR1 SGHAT, CDR2 FQNNGV. CDR3 bases: TGTGCCAGCAGGATAAGGCTGGGAATGGGCACAGATACGCAGTATTTT. Translation: CASRIRLGMGTDTQYF.

At least ten counts were recorded for this clonotype. The chain has TRBV20-1 and TRBJ2-4, with 9 bases identical to TRBD1. Unmatched junction bases numbered 2, after V lost 3 bases and J lost 5 bases. Germline CDR1 and CDR2: DFQATT and SNEGSKA (reference sequence). The CDR3 is 13 residues long. CDR3 amino acids: CSARGQGQNIQYF. The CDR3 nucleotides are TGCAGTGCTAGGGGACAGGGACAAAACATTCAGTACTTC.

This clonotype has a handful of counts. The chain has TRBV20-1 and TRBJ1-2, with 9 bases that match TRBD1. The CDR3 covers 13 residues. V was clipped by 6 bases and J by 6 bases; unmatched bases: 8. The germline V gene encodes CDR1 DFQATT and CDR2 SNEGSKA (reference sequence). The DNA of the CDR3 is TGCAGTGCCCGCTACAGGGGGCCAGATGGCTACACCTTC. This codes for CSARYRGPDGYTF.

This clonotype was seen at least ten times. This chain links TRBV7-9 with TRBJ2-1; D unresolved. V shed 2 bases and J shed 12 bases, with 8 bases lying between them. The CDR3 is 11 residues long. Germline loops: CDR1 SEHNR, CDR2 FQNEAQ (reference sequence). The CDR3 nucleotides are TGTGCCAGCAGCTTAACGGATGGGCAGTTCTTC. Translation gives CASSLTDGQFF.

This clonotype came up many times. The CDR3 loop reads CASSPLWGGFSGYTF. In DNA, the CDR3 is TGTGCCAGCAGCCCCCTCTGGGGAGGGTTTTCTGGCTACACCTTC. V and J are TRBV5-6 and TRBJ1-2, with no clear D. V lost 4 bases to trimming and J lost 7 bases, with 20 bases between them. The CDR3 totals 15 residues. CDR1 SGHDT and CDR2 YYEEEE come from the germline V gene.

The chain combines TRBV6-2 or TRBV6-3 with TRBJ1-5, with 7 bases matching TRBD1. Per germline, CDR1 MNHEY and CDR2 SVGEGT. The CDR3 extends over 14 amino acids. J was trimmed by 7 bases and V by 3 bases; bases with no gene match: 6. The CDR3, as DNA: TGTGCCAGCAGTTATGAGGGGGCTAAACAGCCCCAGCATTTT. It codes for CASSYEGAKQPQHF.

A remark on this clonotype: Just one base apart from a much larger clone, this may be a read error. The final CDR3 position lacks the conserved phenylalanine or tryptophan, pointing to a likely read error. This chain uses TRBV3-1 with TRBJ1-6; D not certain. Germline V CDR1 and CDR2: LGHDT, YNNKEL (reference sequence). This CDR3 has 13 residues. V was pared by 0 bases and J by 7 bases, with 4 bases between. In nucleotides, the CDR3 is TGTGCCAGCAGCCAAGATCGGAATTCACCCCTCCACTCT. Translating gives CASSQDRNSPLHS.

By share, this clonotype counts as medium-sized. This chain connects TRBV20-1 to TRBJ2-1; D unclear. The CDR3 extends over 15 amino acids. Trimming took off 0 bases at V and 0 bases at J, with 9 bases between the two ends. Germline CDR1 DFQATT, CDR2 SNEGSKA (reference sequence). The DNA for the CDR3 is TGCAGTGCTAGAGATCGGGCTAGCTCCTACAATGAGCAGTTCTTC. This translates into CSARDRASSYNEQFF.

This clonotype was found many times. CDR3 amino acids: CASSDRNYGYTF. The CDR3, as DNA: TGTGCCAGCAGTGACAGGAACTATGGCTACACCTTC. The chain employs TRBV25-1 and TRBJ1-2; no firm D call. The CDR3 is made up of 12 amino acids. Germline lookup yields CDR1 MGHDK and CDR2 SYGVNS. V was trimmed by 3 bases and J by 2 bases, leaving 4 bases between them.

The table lists this clonotype with a few counts. This chain uses TRBV12-3 or TRBV12-4 with TRBJ1-5; D is perhaps TRBD1 (5 bases). V was pared by 3 bases and J by 5 bases, with 17 bases between. The CDR3 has 16 amino acids. The CDR3 sequence is CASSLAGGGNDQPQHF. CDR3 sequence (DNA): TGTGCCAGCAGTTTGGCGGGGGGAGGGAACGATCAGCCCCAGCATTTT.

This clonotype came up a few times. The V call is TRBV2, the J call TRBJ2-2; no firm D call. V was pared by 5 bases and J by 0 bases, with 10 bases between. Germline V gene data show CDR1 as SNHLY and CDR2 as FYNNEI. The CDR3 sequence is 15 residues long. In DNA form, the CDR3 reads TGTGCCAGCAGTTCGAGGAGCCCGAACACCGGGGAGCTGTTTTTT. Translated: CASSSRSPNTGELFF.

This clonotype was detected ten times or more. The chain combines TRBV20-1 with TRBJ2-7; D might be TRBD1 or TRBD2, each matching 5 bases. CDR1 DFQATT and CDR2 SNEGSKA come from the germline V gene (reference sequence). The ends were cut back, 6 bases at V and 5 bases at J, with 14 bases in the middle. The CDR3 is 12 amino acids. The CDR3 region has the DNA TGCAGTGCCCATTCCGGGACCCACGAGCAGTACTTC. Translating gives CSAHSGTHEQYF.

Ten or more counts support this clonotype. This chain connects TRBV20-1 to TRBJ2-3; D might be TRBD1 (6 bases). This CDR3 comprises 13 residues. Germline CDR1 DFQATT, CDR2 SNEGSKA (reference sequence). V lost 6 bases and J 1 base, leaving 11 bases between the germline ends. CDR3 protein: CSATRGGTDTQYF. The CDR3 bases are TGCAGTGCCACCAGGGGAGGCACAGATACGCAGTATTTT.

This clonotype was observed at least ten times. The V and J genes are TRBV10-3 and TRBJ2-2, with D unclear. This CDR3 has 16 amino acids. The germline V gene encodes CDR1 ENHRY and CDR2 SYGVKD. Trimming shortened V by 7 bases and J by 0 bases, and 15 bases separated the two germline ends. The CDR3 DNA is TGTGCCATCAATGCCGGGCCCATGACGAACACCGGGGAGCTGTTTTTT. Its protein is CAINAGPMTNTGELFF.

This clonotype was picked up many times. The chain combines TRBV5-1 with TRBJ1-4; D gene uncertain. The CDR3 runs 15 residues. CDR1 and CDR2 from the germline V gene are SGHRS and YFSETQ. V was clipped by 4 bases and J by 7 bases, with 17 bases between them. The CDR3 protein is CASSPEGRPIEKLFF. Written as DNA, the CDR3 is TGCGCCAGCAGCCCCGAGGGAAGGCCCATTGAAAAACTGTTTTTT.

This clonotype was recorded at least ten times. The gene calls are TRBV7-9 and TRBJ2-1; D is undetermined. The CDR3 loop spans 14 amino acids. The V end was cut by 8 bases, the J end by 4 bases, with 15 bases between. In germline, CDR1 is SEHNR, CDR2 FQNEAQ (reference sequence). The CDR3 nucleotides are TGTGCCAGCGATGAGGTTGGGCATTACAATGAGCAGTTCTTC. The encoded protein is CASDEVGHYNEQFF.

This clonotype was seen repeatedly, ten times or more. The gene calls are TRBV20-1 and TRBJ1-3; D call uncertain. V lost 3 bases, J lost 3 bases, and 6 bases lay in between. Per germline, CDR1 DFQATT and CDR2 SNEGSKA (reference sequence). The CDR3 runs to 12 residues. CDR3 nucleotide sequence: TGCAGTGCTAGTTCGGATGGAAACACCATATATTTT. Amino acids: CSASSDGNTIYF.

This clonotype was seen more than once but under ten times. V is TRBV7-6 and J is TRBJ1-1; D might be TRBD1 (5 bases). CDR3 length equals 15 residues. Trimming left V 2 bases short and J 4 bases short, with 14 bases between. Germline CDR1 reads SGHVS; CDR2 reads FNYEAQ. The CDR3 spells CASSLTPGPSTEAFF. CDR3 bases: TGTGCCAGCAGCTTAACCCCAGGGCCGAGCACTGAAGCTTTCTTT.

This clonotype was detected ten times or more. This sequence joins TRBV7-8 and TRBJ2-7, with 11 positions matching TRBD2. Germline CDR1 is SGHVS and CDR2 is FQNEAQ. The CDR3 covers 18 residues. After removal of 1 base from V and 5 bases from J, the junction contained 13 bases not matched to a gene. CDR3 amino acids: CASSLGRLAGTNRDEQYF. The CDR3 DNA is TGTGCCAGCAGCTTAGGGAGACTAGCGGGAACCAATAGGGACGAGCAGTACTTC.

This clonotype came up many times. The V and J genes are TRBV7-2 and TRBJ2-5; 9 bases match TRBD1. V lost 5 bases, J lost 5 bases, and 12 bases stayed unmatched. The length of the CDR3 is 16 residues. Germline CDR1 and CDR2: SGHTA and FQGNSA. The CDR3 bases are TGTGCCAGCAGCAGGGGGACAGGGTACTCTGACGAGACCCAGTACTTC. Its protein product is CASSRGTGYSDETQYF.

This sequence joins TRBV12-3 or TRBV12-4 and TRBJ2-3; 11 positions agree with TRBD2. V was clipped by 5 bases and J by 2 bases; unmatched bases: 6. The CDR3 extends over 16 amino acids. The CDR3 protein is CASSRLAGGNTDTQYF. CDR3 DNA: TGTGCCAGCAGTCGGCTAGCGGGGGGAAACACAGATACGCAGTATTTT.

This clonotype has a count of ten or more. The genes are TRBV15 and TRBJ1-1; D unresolved. V was cut by 0 bases and J by 5 bases, with 4 bases left in between. Per germline, CDR1 LNHNV and CDR2 YYDKDF (reference sequence). CDR3 length: 12 residues. CDR3 nucleotide sequence: TGTGCCACCAGCAGAGAGGGGACTGAAGCTTTCTTT. Translated, it gives CATSREGTEAFF.

This clonotype was counted at least ten times. The chain carries TRBV12-3 or TRBV12-4 and TRBJ1-2; D call uncertain. The V and J ends lost 5 bases and 2 bases respectively, with 9 bases between them. This CDR3 has 13 residues. The CDR3 loop reads CASSDRQNYGYTF. The CDR3 nucleotides read TGTGCCAGCAGTGATCGCCAGAACTATGGCTACACCTTC.

This clonotype has ten or more counts. The chain joins TRBV5-1 to TRBJ2-3; TRBD2 matches at 8 bases. V was clipped by 6 bases and J by 2 bases; unmatched bases: 8. There are 15 residues in the CDR3. Germline CDR1 reads SGHRS; CDR2 reads YFSETQ. The CDR3 bases are TGCGCCAGCATCCCCGGGGGGGTGCTCACAGATACGCAGTATTTT. Translated, it gives CASIPGGVLTDTQYF.

This clonotype has at least ten counts. The chain links TRBV20-1 to TRBJ2-5; 7 nucleotides line up with TRBD2. The CDR3 totals 15 residues. J gave up 4 bases and V 6 bases, and 14 bases lay outside the gene matches. The germline V gene has CDR1 DFQATT and CDR2 SNEGSKA (reference sequence). The CDR3 sequence: CSALSPTSRGETQYF. The CDR3 nucleotides read TGCAGTGCCCTTAGTCCGACTAGCCGGGGAGAGACCCAGTACTTC.

This clonotype was counted many times. V is TRBV10-2 and J is TRBJ2-2; D unresolved. This CDR3 region has 16 residues. Trimming removed 4 bases from V and 1 base from J, with 13 bases in between. From germline, CDR1 is WSHSY and CDR2 SAAADI. The chain's CDR3 is CASSGGPFENTGELFF. In DNA form, the CDR3 reads TGCGCCAGCAGTGGAGGCCCGTTCGAGAACACCGGGGAGCTGTTTTTT.

This clonotype showed up many times. The rearrangement links TRBV20-1 to TRBJ2-5; 11 bases are shared with TRBD2. This CDR3 has 15 residues. CDR1 is DFQATT and CDR2 is SNEGSKA in the germline V gene (reference sequence). V lost 3 bases, J lost 2 bases, and 5 bases stayed unmatched. The CDR3 coding sequence is TGCAGTGCTAGGGGGGGACTAGCGGTTCAAGAGACCCAGTACTTC. Translating it yields CSARGGLAVQETQYF.

The rearrangement links TRBV7-2 to TRBJ1-3, with D possibly matching TRBD1 (5 bases). Between the trimmed V and J ends, which lost 2 bases and 0 bases, there was a span of 8 bases. The germline V gene has CDR1 SGHTA and CDR2 FQGNSA. The CDR3 extends over 15 amino acids. In DNA form, the CDR3 reads TGTGCCAGCAGCTTATCAGGGAACTCTGGAAACACCATATATTTT. Amino acid sequence: CASSLSGNSGNTIYF.

This clonotype came up a few times. J is TRBJ2-3 and V is TRBV3-1; D unclear. Per germline, CDR1 LGHDT and CDR2 YNNKEL (reference sequence). This CDR3 is 13 amino acids long. The V end lost 1 base, the J end lost 6 bases, and 8 bases lay between the germline ends. In DNA form, the CDR3 reads TGTGCCAGCAGCCAAGTTCCGGAGGATACGCAGTATTTT. Its protein is CASSQVPEDTQYF.

At least ten counts were recorded for this clonotype. CDR3 coding DNA: TGTGCCACCGCACACGGGTTAAGCAATCAGCCCCAGCATTTT. Residues: CATAHGLSNQPQHF. The chain is built from TRBV15 and TRBJ1-5; D gene ambiguous. Germline V gives CDR1 LNHNV, CDR2 YYDKDF (reference sequence). This CDR3 spans 14 amino acids. V lost 8 bases to trimming and J lost 1 base, with 12 bases between them.